This T cell receptor (beta chain) comes out of a study of B cell selection in AIRE deficiency. Looked up from germline, CDR1 is SGHVS and CDR2 is FQNEAQ. The CDR3 is 13 amino acids. V lost 3 bases and J lost 7; bases outside the gene matches: 5. Sorted regulatory T cells were CD4-positive, CD25-high and CD127-low or negative. Control samples were from healthy, unrelated donors. Comment on this clone: Its antigen is undetermined.

Notes on the study in general: Of 3657 shared Treg TCRbeta sequences, around 30% were healthy-donor-only and over 8% patient-only. CDR3s were shorter in shared Treg sequences, reflecting few non-templated nucleotide insertions. TCRbeta-only data showed roughly 37% of shared healthy Treg sequences in healthy Tconv.

The assay was immunoSEQ multiplex PCR, and TCRdb's table has in-frame clones only and misses some. Of about 26,000 clones listed, roughly 90% were seen once; the top ten hold around 1.1%. Source material: CD4+CD25+ Tregs sorted from PBMCs. The J gene is TRBJ1-2, the V gene TRBV7-8; 7 nucleotides agree with TRBD1. The source of this sequence is a human donor in good health. Here the CDR3 reads CASSFLDRTGYTF. DNA for the CDR3: TGTGCCAGCAGCTTCCTGGACAGGACTGGCTACACCTTC.